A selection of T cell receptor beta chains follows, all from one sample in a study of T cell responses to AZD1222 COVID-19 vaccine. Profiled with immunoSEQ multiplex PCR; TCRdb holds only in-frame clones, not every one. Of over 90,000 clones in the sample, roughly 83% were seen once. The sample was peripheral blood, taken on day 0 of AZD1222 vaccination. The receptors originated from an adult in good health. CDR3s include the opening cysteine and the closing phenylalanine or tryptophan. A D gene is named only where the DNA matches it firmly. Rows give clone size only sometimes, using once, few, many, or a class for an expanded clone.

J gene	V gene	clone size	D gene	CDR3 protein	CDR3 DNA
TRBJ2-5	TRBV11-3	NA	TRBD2	CASSFAGLAEETQYF	TGTGCCAGCAGCTTTGCGGGACTAGCAGAAGAGACCCAGTACTTC
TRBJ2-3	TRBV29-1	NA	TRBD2	CSVGSLAGRTDTQYF	TGCAGCGTTGGCAGCCTAGCGGGGCGCACAGATACGCAGTATTTT
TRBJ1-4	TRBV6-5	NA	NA	CASRVDGTDYEKLFF	TGTGCCAGCAGAGTAGACGGAACAGATTATGAAAAACTGTTTTTT
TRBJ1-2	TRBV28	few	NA	CASSGGEGNYGYTF	TGTGCCAGCAGTGGCGGCGAGGGGAACTATGGCTACACCTTC
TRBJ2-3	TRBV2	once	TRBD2	CACMGLALYSTDTQYF	TGTGCCTGCATGGGACTAGCTTTATACAGCACAGATACGCAGTATTTT
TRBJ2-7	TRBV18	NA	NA	CASDLSGAGYEQYF	TGTGCCAGCGATTTGTCAGGGGCGGGCTACGAGCAGTACTTC
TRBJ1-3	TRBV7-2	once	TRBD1	CASSGQALGSGNTIYF	TGTGCCAGCAGCGGACAGGCTCTGGGCTCTGGAAACACCATATATTTT
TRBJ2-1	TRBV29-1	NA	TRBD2	CSAPTSGWNEQFF	TGCAGCGCACCGACTAGCGGGTGGAATGAGCAGTTCTTC
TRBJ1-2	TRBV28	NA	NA	CASSLFEVGYGYTF	TGTGCCAGCAGTTTATTTGAGGTCGGCTATGGCTACACCTTC
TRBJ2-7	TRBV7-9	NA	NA	CASSSRVTYEQYF	TGTGCCAGCAGCTCGAGGGTTACCTACGAGCAGTACTTC
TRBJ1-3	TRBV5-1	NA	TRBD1	CASSLGDRVSGNTIYF	TGCGCCAGCAGCTTGGGGGACAGGGTCTCTGGAAACACCATATATTTT
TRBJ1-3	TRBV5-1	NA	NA	CASSRPDSGNTIYF	TGCGCCAGCAGCCGCCCAGACTCTGGAAACACCATATATTTT
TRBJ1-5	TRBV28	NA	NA	CASGWGIGNQPQHF	TGTGCCAGCGGGTGGGGGATTGGCAATCAGCCCCAGCATTTT
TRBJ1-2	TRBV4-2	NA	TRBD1	CASSLNLQGYYGYTF	TGTGCCAGCAGCCTTAACCTACAGGGGTACTATGGCTACACCTTC
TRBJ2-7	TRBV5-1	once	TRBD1	CASVGDSTYEQYF	TGCGCCAGCGTTGGGGACAGTACCTACGAGCAGTACTTC
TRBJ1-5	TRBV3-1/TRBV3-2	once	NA	CASSQGGNQPQHF	TGTGCCAGCAGCCAAGGGGGGAATCAGCCCCAGCATTTT
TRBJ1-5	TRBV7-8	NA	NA	CASSLEPGVSNQPQHF	TGTGCCAGCAGCTTAGAACCGGGAGTGAGCAATCAGCCCCAGCATTTT
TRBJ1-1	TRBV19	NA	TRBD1	CASRIGQGETEAFF	TGTGCCAGCCGGATTGGACAGGGGGAAACTGAAGCTTTCTTT
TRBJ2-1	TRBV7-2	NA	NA	CASSLPFISGEQFF	TGTGCCAGCAGCTTACCTTTCATTAGTGGTGAGCAGTTCTTC
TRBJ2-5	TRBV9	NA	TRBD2	CASSVDSGGRQETQYF	TGTGCCAGCAGCGTAGATAGCGGGGGGAGACAAGAGACCCAGTACTTC
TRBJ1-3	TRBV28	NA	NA	CASSTTGRGGNTIYF	TGTGCCAGCAGTACGACAGGTAGAGGTGGAAACACCATATATTTT
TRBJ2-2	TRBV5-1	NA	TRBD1	CASSWGQGISTGELFF	TGCGCCAGCAGTTGGGGACAGGGTATTAGTACCGGGGAGCTGTTTTTT